A selection of T cell receptor beta chains follows, all from one sample in a study of blood T cell repertoires in COVID-19. TCRdb's copy holds only in-frame clones and misses some; the assay was immunoSEQ multiplex PCR. The repertoire holds hundreds of thousands of clones, with around 90% as singletons. Sequenced sample: PBMCs or T cells enriched from blood (not recorded which). The receptors here all came from a man in his 60s who had recovered from COVID-19. CDR3s include the opening cysteine and the closing phenylalanine or tryptophan. A D gene is named only where the DNA matches it firmly. Some rows mark clone size as missing; the rest say once, few, many or name a class of expanded clone.

clone_size	v_call	d_call	j_call	cdr3_aa	cdr3_nt
NA	TRBV10-3	TRBD1	TRBJ1-1	CATTTTGVNTEAFF	TGTGCCACCACAACGACAGGGGTGAACACTGAAGCTTTCTTT
NA	TRBV13	NA	TRBJ2-1	CASSLSFGASYNEQFF	TGTGCCAGCAGCTTATCGTTCGGTGCTTCCTACAATGAGCAGTTCTTC
NA	TRBV27	TRBD2	TRBJ2-1	CASSFGTSVWEQFF	TGTGCCAGCAGTTTTGGGACTAGCGTCTGGGAGCAGTTCTTC
NA	TRBV10-2	NA	TRBJ1-3	CASRAPSGNTIYF	TGCGCCAGCAGAGCCCCCTCGGGAAACACCATATATTTT
NA	TRBV9	NA	TRBJ1-1	CASSATGTPGNTEAFF	TGTGCCAGCAGCGCCACAGGGACCCCTGGGAACACTGAAGCTTTCTTT
NA	TRBV19	NA	TRBJ2-1	CASSIGRLNEQFF	TGTGCCAGTAGTATTGGGAGGTTGAATGAGCAGTTCTTC
NA	TRBV7-9	TRBD2	TRBJ2-3	CASSLLSGRADTQYF	TGTGCCAGCAGCTTACTTAGCGGGAGGGCAGATACGCAGTATTTT
once	TRBV6-5	TRBD2	TRBJ2-1	CASRGTSGAYNEQFF	TGTGCCAGCAGGGGGACTAGCGGGGCTTACAATGAGCAGTTCTTC
NA	TRBV24-1	NA	TRBJ2-1	CATSPRDSYNEQFF	TGTGCCACCAGTCCCCGGGACTCTTACAATGAGCAGTTCTTC
NA	TRBV27	NA	TRBJ1-1	CASSSRGSGGAFF	TGTGCCAGCAGTTCAAGGGGGTCCGGTGGAGCTTTCTTT
NA	TRBV19	TRBD1	TRBJ2-6	CASRRQGARAGANVLTF	TGTGCCAGTAGGAGACAGGGGGCTCGGGCTGGGGCCAACGTCCTGACTTTC
NA	TRBV5-5	NA	TRBJ1-4	CASSFSRVEEKLFF	TGTGCCAGCAGCTTTTCACGGGTGGAGGAAAAACTGTTTTTT
NA	TRBV7-6	TRBD1	TRBJ1-4	CASSGHRGLFEKLFF	TGTGCCAGCAGCGGCCACAGGGGGCTCTTTGAAAAACTGTTTTTT
NA	TRBV2	TRBD2	TRBJ2-1	CASQRDSGISYNEQFF	TGTGCCAGCCAACGAGATAGCGGGATCTCCTACAATGAGCAGTTCTTC
NA	TRBV7-2	NA	TRBJ2-1	CASSLRGTSHPGGEQFF	TGTGCCAGCAGCCTCAGGGGGACTAGTCATCCTGGTGGTGAGCAGTTCTTC
NA	TRBV19	NA	TRBJ1-3	CASRPSFSVSGNTIYF	TGTGCCAGTAGGCCCTCATTCTCAGTCTCTGGAAACACCATATATTTT
NA	TRBV29-1	TRBD1	TRBJ2-3	CSVEGQGISTDTQYF	TGCAGCGTTGAGGGACAGGGGATTAGCACAGATACGCAGTATTTT
NA	TRBV27	TRBD2	TRBJ2-2	CASRPLTSGRAGELFF	TGTGCCAGCAGACCCCTGACTAGCGGGAGGGCCGGGGAGCTGTTTTTT
once	TRBV9	NA	TRBJ1-3	CASSVGGNAGNTIYF	TGTGCCAGCAGCGTAGGCGGGAATGCTGGAAACACCATATATTTT
NA	TRBV20-1	TRBD2	TRBJ2-3	CSASLAGVTDTQYF	TGCAGCGCTAGTTTAGCGGGAGTCACAGATACGCAGTATTTT
once	TRBV9	NA	TRBJ1-1	CASSVGAGTTRSNTEAFF	TGTGCCAGCAGCGTAGGTGCCGGGACAACAAGATCGAACACTGAAGCTTTCTTT
NA	TRBV3-1/TRBV3-2	TRBD1	TRBJ1-3	CASRQTGAGNTIYF	TGTGCCAGCAGGCAGACAGGGGCTGGAAACACCATATATTTT
NA	TRBV6-5	NA	TRBJ2-7	CASSYQGRQSYEQYF	TGTGCCAGCAGTTACCAGGGGCGACAATCCTACGAGCAGTACTTC
NA	TRBV4-1	TRBD2	TRBJ2-5	CASSQDRGGVGGETQYF	TGCGCCAGCAGCCAAGATCGGGGGGGAGTAGGTGGAGAGACCCAGTACTTC
NA	TRBV7-3	TRBD2	TRBJ2-1	CASSLAGGNNEQFF	TGTGCCAGCAGCTTAGCGGGGGGGAACAATGAGCAGTTCTTC
once	TRBV6-5	TRBD1	TRBJ1-2	CASSPGQGAKGYTF	TGTGCCAGCAGCCCGGGACAGGGGGCTAAAGGCTACACCTTC